This TCR beta chain emerged from a study of control samples from healthy donors and cancer patients (dated by TCRdb to 2018 to 2020). The CDR3, cysteine through phenylalanine, is 14 amino acids long. The entry retains the CDR3 DNA only, 42 bases that are in frame from base 1. Cut back by 3 bases and 6 bases, the V and J ends lie 12 bases apart. The germline V gene yields MDHEN for CDR1 and SYDVKM for CDR2. Library creation used the immunoSEQ multiplex PCR assay. TCRdb obtained this table from immuneACCESS and retained in-frame rearrangements with V and J assigned. These tables miss some clones; where compared with another copy, unresolved V genes account for less than half of the shortfall, and the remainder is unexplained. A total of roughly 160,000 clones appear in this sample, around 96% of them only once. The ten largest clonotypes hold approximately 1% of the sample. Points on this clone: Its specific antigen is unknown. Base qualities are not at hand, and no much larger clone is one base apart.

Recombination connected TRBV28 to TRBJ2-1, with TRBD2 tentatively as D gene (7 bases match). The sample taken for sequencing was blood. The source of this sequence is a woman aged 25 to 45 in good health. Here is the DNA: TGTGCCAGCAGTTTGGGGGGGCTTGGCAATGAGCAGTTCTTC. Its translation reads: CASSLGGLGNEQFF.